The 2 T cell receptor beta chains below come from one sample, sequenced in a study of Ad26.COV2.S vaccination and SARS-CoV-2 variants. TCRdb's copy holds only in-frame clones and misses some; the assay was immunoSEQ multiplex PCR. The sample contains around 310,000 clones, approximately 87% of which appear only once. Regarding treatment: about 20 received Ad26.COV2.S at low or high dose, single or two shots; roughly five received placebo; per-sample allocation not given. Collection of samples fell on day 63 after the first vaccine or placebo injection. The material sequenced was peripheral blood, taken in a trial of Ad26.COV2.S vaccine versus placebo. The origin of the receptors is a person between 18 and 65 years old who received the Ad26.COV2.S COVID-19 vaccine or a placebo.

This clone was picked up a small number of times. The chain links TRBV7-9 to TRBJ2-2, with 9 positions matching TRBD1. This CDR3 comprises 16 residues. The V and J ends lost 5 bases and 1 base, in that order; junction bases with no gene match: 5. CDR1 SEHNR and CDR2 FQNEAQ come from the germline V gene (reference sequence). This CDR3 reads CASSHPGQGNTGELFF. The CDR3 DNA sequence: TGTGCCAGCAGCCACCCGGGACAGGGGAACACCGGGGAGCTGTTTTTT.

V gene TRBV2 combines with J gene TRBJ1-2; tentative D call: TRBD1 (6 bases). Per the germline V gene, CDR1 is SNHLY and CDR2 is FYNNEI. The ends were cut back, 1 base at V and 3 bases at J, with 15 bases in the middle. This CDR3 has 16 residues. The CDR3: CASSEEGGSVDYGYTF. CDR3 sequence (DNA): TGTGCCAGCAGTGAAGAGGGGGGTTCGGTAGACTATGGCTACACCTTC. Full variable domain (missing parts from reference TRBV2 and TRBJ1-2): EPEVTQTPSHQVTQMGQEVILRCVPISNHLYFYWYRQILGQKVEFLVSFYNNEISEKSEIFDDQFSVERPDGSNFTLKIRSTKLEDSAMYFCASSEEGGSVDYGYTFGSGTRLTVV.